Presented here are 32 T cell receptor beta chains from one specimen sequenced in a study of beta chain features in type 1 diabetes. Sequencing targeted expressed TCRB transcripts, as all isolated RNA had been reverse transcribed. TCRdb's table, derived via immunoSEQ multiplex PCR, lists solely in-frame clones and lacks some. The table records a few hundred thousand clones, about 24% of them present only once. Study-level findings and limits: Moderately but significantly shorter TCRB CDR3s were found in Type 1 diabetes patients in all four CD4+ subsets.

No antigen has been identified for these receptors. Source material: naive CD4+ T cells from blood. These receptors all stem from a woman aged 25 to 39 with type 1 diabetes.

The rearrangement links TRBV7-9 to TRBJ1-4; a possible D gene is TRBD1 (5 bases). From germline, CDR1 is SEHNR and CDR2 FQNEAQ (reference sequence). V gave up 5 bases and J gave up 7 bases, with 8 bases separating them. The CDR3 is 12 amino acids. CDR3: CASSQGGEKLFF. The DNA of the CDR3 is TGTGCCAGCAGCCAGGGCGGTGAAAAACTGTTTTTT.

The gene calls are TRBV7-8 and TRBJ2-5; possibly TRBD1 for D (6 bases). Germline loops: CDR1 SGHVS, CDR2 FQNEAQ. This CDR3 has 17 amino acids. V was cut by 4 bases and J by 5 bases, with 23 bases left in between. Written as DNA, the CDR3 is TGTGCCAGCAGCTCGTACAGCTTCAGGGACATGAGGGAGACCCAGTACTTC. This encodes CASSSYSFRDMRETQYF.

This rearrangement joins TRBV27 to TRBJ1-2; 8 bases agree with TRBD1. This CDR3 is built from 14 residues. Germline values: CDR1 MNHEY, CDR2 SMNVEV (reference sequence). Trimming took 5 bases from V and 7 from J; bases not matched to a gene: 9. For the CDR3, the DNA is TGTGCCAGCAGTCGGACAGGGATCTCCTCTGGCTACACCTTC. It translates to CASSRTGISSGYTF.

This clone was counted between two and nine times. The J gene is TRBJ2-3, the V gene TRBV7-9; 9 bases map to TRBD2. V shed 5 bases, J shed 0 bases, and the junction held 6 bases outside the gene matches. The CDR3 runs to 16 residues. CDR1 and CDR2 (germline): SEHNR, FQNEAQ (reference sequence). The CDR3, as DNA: TGTGCCAGCAGCCATTCCCTAGCGGGGAGCACAGATACGCAGTATTTT. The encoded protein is CASSHSLAGSTDTQYF. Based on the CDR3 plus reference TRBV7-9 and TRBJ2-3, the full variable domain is DTGVSQNPRHKITKRGQNVTFRCDPISEHNRLYWYRQTLGQGPEFLTYFQNEAQLEKSRLLSDRFSAERPKGSFSTLEIQRTEQGDSAMYLCASSHSLAGSTDTQYFGPGTRLTVL.

The CDR3 spells CASSVEGTGYQDTQYF. Written as DNA, the CDR3 is TGTGCCAGCAGCGTAGAAGGGACAGGGTATCAAGATACGCAGTATTTT. The genes are TRBV9 and TRBJ2-3; TRBD1 matches at 9 bases. The CDR3 length is 16 residues. CDR1 is SGDLS and CDR2 is YYNGEE in the germline V gene. Losses at the gene ends were 0 bases for V and 5 bases for J; bases not matched to a gene: 7.

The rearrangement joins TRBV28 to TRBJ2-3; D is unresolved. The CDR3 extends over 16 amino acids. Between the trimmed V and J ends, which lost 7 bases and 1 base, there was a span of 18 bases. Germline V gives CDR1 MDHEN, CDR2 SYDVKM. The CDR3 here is CASTAPTRRRTDTQYF. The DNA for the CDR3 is TGTGCCAGCACCGCTCCGACCCGGCGGCGCACAGATACGCAGTATTTT.

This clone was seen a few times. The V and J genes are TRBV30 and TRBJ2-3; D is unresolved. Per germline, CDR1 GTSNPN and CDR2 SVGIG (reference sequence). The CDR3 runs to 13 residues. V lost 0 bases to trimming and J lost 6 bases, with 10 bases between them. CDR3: CAWSVHFTDTQYF. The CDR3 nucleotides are TGTGCCTGGAGTGTACATTTTACCGATACGCAGTATTTT.

The CDR3 DNA follows: TGTGCCAGCAGCCCTCAGACTAGCGGTTCCTACGAGCAGTACTTC. Its protein is CASSPQTSGSYEQYF. The chain joins TRBV7-9 to TRBJ2-7; 9 bases fit TRBD2. Germline V gives CDR1 SEHNR, CDR2 FQNEAQ (reference sequence). The V gene end was trimmed by 5 bases and the J gene end by 1 base; junction bases not matched to a gene: 6. This CDR3 contains 15 residues.

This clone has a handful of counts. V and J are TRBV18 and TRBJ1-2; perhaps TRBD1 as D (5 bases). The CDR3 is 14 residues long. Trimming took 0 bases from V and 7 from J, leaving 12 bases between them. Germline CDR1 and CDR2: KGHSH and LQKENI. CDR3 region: CASSPPPGGIGYTF. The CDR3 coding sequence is TGTGCCAGCTCACCACCGCCCGGGGGGATTGGCTACACCTTC. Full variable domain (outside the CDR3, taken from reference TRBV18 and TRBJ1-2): NAGVMQNPRHLVRRRGQEARLRCSPMKGHSHVYWYRQLPEEGLKFMVYLQKENIIDESGMPKERFSAEFPKEGPSILRIQQVVRGDSAAYFCASSPPPGGIGYTFGSGTRLTVV.

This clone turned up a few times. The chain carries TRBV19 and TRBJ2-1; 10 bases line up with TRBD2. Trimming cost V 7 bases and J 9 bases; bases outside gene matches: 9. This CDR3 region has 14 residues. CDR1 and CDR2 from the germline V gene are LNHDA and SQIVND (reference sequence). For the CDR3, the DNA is TGTGCCAGTACTCGGCTAGCGGGGGATGGTGAGCAGTTCTTC. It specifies CASTRLAGDGEQFF.

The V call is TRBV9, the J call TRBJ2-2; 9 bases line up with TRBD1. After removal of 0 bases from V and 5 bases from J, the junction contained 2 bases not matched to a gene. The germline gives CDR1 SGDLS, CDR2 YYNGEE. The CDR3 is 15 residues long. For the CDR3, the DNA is TGTGCCAGCAGCGTAGAACAGGGGGCGACCGGGGAGCTGTTTTTT. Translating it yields CASSVEQGATGELFF.

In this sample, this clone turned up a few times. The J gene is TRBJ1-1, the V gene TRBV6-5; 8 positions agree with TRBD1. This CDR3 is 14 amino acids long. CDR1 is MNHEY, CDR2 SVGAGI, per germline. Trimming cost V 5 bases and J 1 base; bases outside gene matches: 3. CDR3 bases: TGTGCCAGCAGTGACGGACAGGGGAACACTGAAGCTTTCTTT. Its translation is CASSDGQGNTEAFF.

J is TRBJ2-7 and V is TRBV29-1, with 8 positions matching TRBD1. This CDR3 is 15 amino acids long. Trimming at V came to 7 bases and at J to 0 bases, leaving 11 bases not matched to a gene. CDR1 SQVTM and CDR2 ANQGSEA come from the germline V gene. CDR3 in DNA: TGCAGCGCCCAACCCGGGACAGGTGGCTCCTACGAGCAGTACTTC. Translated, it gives CSAQPGTGGSYEQYF.

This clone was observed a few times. CDR3 region: CASSVDRDTEAFF. The CDR3 DNA follows: TGTGCCAGCAGCGTCGACAGGGACACTGAAGCTTTCTTT. The J gene is TRBJ1-1, the V gene TRBV9; 7 positions agree with TRBD1. This CDR3 spans 13 amino acids. J was trimmed by 3 bases and V by 2 bases; bases with no gene match: 1. Germline values: CDR1 SGDLS, CDR2 YYNGEE.

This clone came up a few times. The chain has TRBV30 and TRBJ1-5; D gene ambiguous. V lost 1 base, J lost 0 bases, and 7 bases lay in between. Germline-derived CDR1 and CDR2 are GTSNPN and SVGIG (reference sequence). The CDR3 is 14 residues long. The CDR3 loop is CAWSGGSSNQPQHF. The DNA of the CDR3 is TGTGCCTGGAGTGGAGGTTCTAGCAATCAGCCCCAGCATTTT. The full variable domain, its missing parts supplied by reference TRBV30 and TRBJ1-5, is SQTIHQWPATLVQPVGSPLSLECTVEGTSNPNLYWYRQAAGRGLQLLFYSVGIGQISSEVPQNLSASRPQDRQFILSSKKLLLSDSGFYLCAWSGGSSNQPQHFGDGTRLSIL.

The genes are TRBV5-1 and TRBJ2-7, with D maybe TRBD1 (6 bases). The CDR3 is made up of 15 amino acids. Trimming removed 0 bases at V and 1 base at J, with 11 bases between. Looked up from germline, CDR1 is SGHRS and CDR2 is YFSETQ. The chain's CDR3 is CASSLVSGESYEQYF. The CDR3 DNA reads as TGCGCCAGCAGCTTGGTGTCAGGGGAATCCTACGAGCAGTACTTC.

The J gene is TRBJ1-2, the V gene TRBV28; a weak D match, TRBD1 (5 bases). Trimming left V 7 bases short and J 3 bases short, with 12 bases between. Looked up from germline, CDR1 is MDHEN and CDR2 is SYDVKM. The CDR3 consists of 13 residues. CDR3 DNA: TGTGCCAGCATCCCGGGGGGGGACTATGGCTACACCTTC. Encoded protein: CASIPGGDYGYTF.

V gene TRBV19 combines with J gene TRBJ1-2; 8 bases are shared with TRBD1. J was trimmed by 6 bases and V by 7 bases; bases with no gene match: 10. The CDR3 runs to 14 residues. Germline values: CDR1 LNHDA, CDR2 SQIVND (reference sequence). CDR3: CASNLDRGRDGYTF. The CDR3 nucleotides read TGTGCCAGTAATCTAGACAGGGGCAGAGATGGCTACACCTTC.

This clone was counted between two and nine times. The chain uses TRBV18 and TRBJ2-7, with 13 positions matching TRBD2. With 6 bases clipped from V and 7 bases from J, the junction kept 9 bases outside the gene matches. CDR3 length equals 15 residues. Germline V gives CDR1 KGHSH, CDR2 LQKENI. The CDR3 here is CASSPTGTSGTEQYF. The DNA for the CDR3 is TGTGCCAGCTCCCCTACCGGGACTAGCGGGACAGAGCAGTACTTC.

CDR3 in DNA: TGTGCCAGCTCACCTGAGGAAGTCATGAACACTGAAGCTTTCTTT. It yields the protein CASSPEEVMNTEAFF. The chain has TRBV18 and TRBJ1-1; D uncertain. The V end lost 3 bases, the J end lost 0 bases, and 11 bases lay between the germline ends. This CDR3 is built from 15 residues. CDR1 and CDR2 (germline): KGHSH, LQKENI.

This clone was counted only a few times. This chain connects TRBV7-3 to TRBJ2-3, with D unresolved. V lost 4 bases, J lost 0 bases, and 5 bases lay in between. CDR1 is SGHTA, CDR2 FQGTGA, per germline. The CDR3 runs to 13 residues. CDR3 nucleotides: TGTGCCAGCAGCTCCACTAGCACAGATACGCAGTATTTT. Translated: CASSSTSTDTQYF.

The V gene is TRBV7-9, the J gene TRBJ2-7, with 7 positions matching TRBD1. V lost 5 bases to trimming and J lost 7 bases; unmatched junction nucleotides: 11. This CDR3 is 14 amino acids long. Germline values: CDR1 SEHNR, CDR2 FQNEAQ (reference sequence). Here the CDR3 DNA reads TGTGCCAGCAGCCTCCGGGACAGTCCGTCGGAGCAGTACTTC. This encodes CASSLRDSPSEQYF.

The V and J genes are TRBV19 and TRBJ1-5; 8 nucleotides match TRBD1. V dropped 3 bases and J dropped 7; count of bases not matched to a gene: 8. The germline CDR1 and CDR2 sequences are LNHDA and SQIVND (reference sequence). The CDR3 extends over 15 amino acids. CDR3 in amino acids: CASSIRQTGVQPQHF. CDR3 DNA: TGTGCCAGTAGTATTCGGCAGACAGGGGTCCAGCCCCAGCATTTT.

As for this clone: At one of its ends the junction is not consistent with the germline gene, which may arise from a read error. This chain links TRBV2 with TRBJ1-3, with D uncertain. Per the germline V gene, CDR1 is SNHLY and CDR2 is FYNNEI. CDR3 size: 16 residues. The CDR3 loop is CASREDNFPSGNTIYF. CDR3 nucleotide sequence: TGTGCCAGCAGGGAAGACAATTTCCCCTCTGGAAACACCATATATTTT.

The chain's CDR3 is CAISDRESTYEQYF. CDR3 coding DNA: TGTGCCATCAGCGACAGGGAAAGCACCTACGAGCAGTACTTC. J is TRBJ2-7 and V is TRBV10-3; TRBD1 aligns across 7 bases. In germline, CDR1 is ENHRY, CDR2 SYGVKD. V was clipped by 6 bases and J by 2 bases; unmatched bases: 7. The CDR3 is made up of 14 amino acids.

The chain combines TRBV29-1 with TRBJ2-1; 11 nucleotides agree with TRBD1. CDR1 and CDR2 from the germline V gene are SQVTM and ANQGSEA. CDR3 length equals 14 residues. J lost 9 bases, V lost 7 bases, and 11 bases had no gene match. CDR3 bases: TGCAGCGCAACGATAGGACAGGGGGCTGGTGAGCAGTTCTTC. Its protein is CSATIGQGAGEQFF.

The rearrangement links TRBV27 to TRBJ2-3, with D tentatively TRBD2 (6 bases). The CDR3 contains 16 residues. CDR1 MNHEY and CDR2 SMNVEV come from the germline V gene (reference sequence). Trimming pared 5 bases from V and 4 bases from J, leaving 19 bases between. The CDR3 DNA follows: TGTGCCAGCAGTCCCCACGCGGGACCTATTGCAGATACGCAGTATTTT. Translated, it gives CASSPHAGPIADTQYF.

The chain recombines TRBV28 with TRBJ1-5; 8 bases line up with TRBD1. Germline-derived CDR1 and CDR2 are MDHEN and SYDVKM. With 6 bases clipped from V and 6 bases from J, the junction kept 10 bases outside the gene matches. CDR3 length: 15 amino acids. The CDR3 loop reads CASSTLQGGVQPQHF. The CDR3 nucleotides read TGTGCCAGCAGCACTCTACAGGGGGGGGTTCAGCCCCAGCATTTT.

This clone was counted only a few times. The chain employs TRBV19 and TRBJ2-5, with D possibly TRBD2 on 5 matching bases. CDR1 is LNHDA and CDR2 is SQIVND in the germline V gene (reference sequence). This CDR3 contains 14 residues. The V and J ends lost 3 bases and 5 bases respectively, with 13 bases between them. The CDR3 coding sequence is TGTGCCAGTAGTATCACTAGTGCATGGGAGACCCAGTACTTC. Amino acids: CASSITSAWETQYF.

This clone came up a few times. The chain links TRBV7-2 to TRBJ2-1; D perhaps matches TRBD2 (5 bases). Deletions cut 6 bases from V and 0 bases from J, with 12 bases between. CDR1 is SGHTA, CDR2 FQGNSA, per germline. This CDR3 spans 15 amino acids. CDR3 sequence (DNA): TGTGCCAGCAGGACGCCGGGGAGCTCCTACAATGAGCAGTTCTTC. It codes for CASRTPGSSYNEQFF.

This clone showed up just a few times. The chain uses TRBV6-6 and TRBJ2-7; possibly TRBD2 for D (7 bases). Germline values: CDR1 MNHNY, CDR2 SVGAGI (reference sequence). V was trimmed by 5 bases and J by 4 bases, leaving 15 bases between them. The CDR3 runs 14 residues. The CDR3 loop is CASSVGGAPYEQYF. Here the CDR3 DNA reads TGTGCCAGCAGTGTTGGGGGGGCGCCTTACGAGCAGTACTTC.

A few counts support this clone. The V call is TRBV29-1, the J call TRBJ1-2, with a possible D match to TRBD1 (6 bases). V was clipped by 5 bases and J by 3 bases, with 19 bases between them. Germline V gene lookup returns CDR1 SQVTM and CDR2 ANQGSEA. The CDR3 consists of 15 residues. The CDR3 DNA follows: TGCAGCGTTAGGCGTAAGGGGGAAATAGACTATGGCTACACCTTC. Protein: CSVRRKGEIDYGYTF. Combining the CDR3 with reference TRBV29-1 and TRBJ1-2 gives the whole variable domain SAVISQKPSRDICQRGTSLTIQCQVDSQVTMMFWYRQQPGQSLTLIATANQGSEATYESGFVIDKFPISRPNLTFSTLTVSNMSPEDSSIYLCSVRRKGEIDYGYTFGSGTRLTVV.